This TCR beta chain appears in the sequencing data of a study of T cell responses to AZD1222 COVID-19 vaccine. Overall study findings and caveats: Variant regions that are unmutated are reportedly the target of nearly half of spike-specific TCRs. Baseline serostatus was positive in only a handful of AZD1222 recipients. Across spike, vaccine-associated CD4 TCRs were found, dominant at 160-218 and 743-854.

As regards this clone: Its antigen is still unknown.

Germline V gene lookup returns CDR1 MDHEN and CDR2 SYDVKM. CDR3 length: 13 amino acids. Between the trimmed V and J ends, which lost 6 bases and 10 bases, there was a span of 13 bases. Repertoires were generated with immunoSEQ multiplex PCR, while TCRdb's copy carries only in-frame clones and drops some. Among 150,000 or so clones listed, around 90% were seen once. The chain couples TRBV28 to TRBJ1-6; D possibly corresponds to TRBD1 (6 bases). The clonotype originates from an adult in good health. This specimen was peripheral blood, taken on day 0 of AZD1222 vaccination. CDR3 sequence: CASSLPGVSPLHF. CDR3 sequence (DNA): TGTGCCAGCAGCTTACCAGGGGTCTCACCCCTCCACTTT.